This record looks at one TCR beta chain sequence and its context. 13 Jbeta primers and 60 Vbeta primers were used for the PCR. TCRdb's copy holds only in-frame clones and misses some; the assay was immunoSEQ multiplex PCR. This sample has fewer than 200,000 clones; 80% occur once, and the top ten carry 4% to 5%. This entry is derived from a study of cytomegalovirus exposure and HLA in healthy donors. The TCR was taken from a man aged 25 to 45 in good health and CMV-seronegative. Sequenced: PBMCs.

Here the CDR3 DNA reads TGTGCCAGCAGCTTACTCCCTGACAGACGGTTTAATGAAAAACTGTTTTTT. This encodes CASSLLPDRRFNEKLFF. The chain couples TRBV7-2 to TRBJ1-4; TRBD1 might be the D (5 bases). The V gene's germline CDR1 is SGHTA and CDR2 FQGNSA. V was shortened by 2 bases and J by 4 bases, with 17 bases between the two germline ends. The CDR3 totals 17 residues.